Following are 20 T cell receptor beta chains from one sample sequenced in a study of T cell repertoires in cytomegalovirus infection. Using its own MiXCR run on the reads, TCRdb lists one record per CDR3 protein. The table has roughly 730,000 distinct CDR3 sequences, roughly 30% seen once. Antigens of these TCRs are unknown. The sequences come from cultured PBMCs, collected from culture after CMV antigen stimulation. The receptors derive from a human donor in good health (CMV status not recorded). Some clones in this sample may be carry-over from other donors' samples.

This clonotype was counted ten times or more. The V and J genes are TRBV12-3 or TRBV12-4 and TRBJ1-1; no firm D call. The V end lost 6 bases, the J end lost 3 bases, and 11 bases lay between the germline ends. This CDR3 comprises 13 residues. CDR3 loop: CASSPRRHTEAFF. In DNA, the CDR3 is TGTGCCAGCAGCCCCCGGAGACACACTGAAGCTTTCTTT.

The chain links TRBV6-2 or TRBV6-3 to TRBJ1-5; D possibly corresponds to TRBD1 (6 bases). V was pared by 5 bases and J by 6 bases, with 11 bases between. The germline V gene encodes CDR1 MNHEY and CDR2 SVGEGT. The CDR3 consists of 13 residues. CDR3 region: CASSGIRGQPQHF. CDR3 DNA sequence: TGTGCCAGCAGTGGGATCAGGGGTCAGCCCCAGCATTTT.

The CDR3 coding sequence is TGCGCCAGCAGCCGGATCTATCAAGAGACCCAGTACTTC. Amino acids: CASSRIYQETQYF. The chain recombines TRBV5-1 with TRBJ2-5, with no clear D. CDR1 is SGHRS, CDR2 YFSETQ, per germline. With 4 bases removed from V and 2 bases from J, the gap between germline ends came to 9 bases. The CDR3 consists of 13 residues.

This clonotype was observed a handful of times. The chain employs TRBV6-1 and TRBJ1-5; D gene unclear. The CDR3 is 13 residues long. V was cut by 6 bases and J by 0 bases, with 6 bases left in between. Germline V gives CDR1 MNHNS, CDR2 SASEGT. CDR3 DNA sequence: TGTGCCAGCAGACAAAATAGCAATCAGCCCCAGCATTTT. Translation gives CASRQNSNQPQHF.

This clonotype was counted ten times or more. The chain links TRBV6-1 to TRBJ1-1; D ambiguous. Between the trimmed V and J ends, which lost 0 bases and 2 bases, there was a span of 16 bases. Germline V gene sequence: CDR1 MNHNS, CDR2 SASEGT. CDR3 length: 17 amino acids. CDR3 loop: CASSEALVQAPNTEAFF. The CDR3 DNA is TGTGCCAGCAGTGAAGCGCTGGTCCAGGCCCCCAACACTGAAGCTTTCTTT.

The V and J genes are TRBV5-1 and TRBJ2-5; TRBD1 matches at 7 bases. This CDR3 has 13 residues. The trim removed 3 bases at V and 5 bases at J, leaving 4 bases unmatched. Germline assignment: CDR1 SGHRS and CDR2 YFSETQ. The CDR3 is CASSSTGWETQYF. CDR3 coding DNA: TGCGCCAGCAGCTCGACAGGGTGGGAGACCCAGTACTTC.

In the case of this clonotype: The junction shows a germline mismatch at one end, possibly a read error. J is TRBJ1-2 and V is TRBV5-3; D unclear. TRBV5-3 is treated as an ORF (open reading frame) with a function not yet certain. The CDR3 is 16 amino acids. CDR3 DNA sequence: TGTGCCAGCAGCTTGGACGTCACGGGCAGGAGCTATGGCTACACCTTC. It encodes CASSLDVTGRSYGYTF.

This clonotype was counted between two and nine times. CDR3 DNA: TGTGCCAGCAACCCGACCGGAACCACAGATACGCAGTATTTT. Translating it yields CASNPTGTTDTQYF. The chain combines TRBV12-3 or TRBV12-4 with TRBJ2-3; D is unresolved. The V and J ends lost 7 bases and 2 bases respectively, with 13 bases between them. This CDR3 is built from 14 residues.

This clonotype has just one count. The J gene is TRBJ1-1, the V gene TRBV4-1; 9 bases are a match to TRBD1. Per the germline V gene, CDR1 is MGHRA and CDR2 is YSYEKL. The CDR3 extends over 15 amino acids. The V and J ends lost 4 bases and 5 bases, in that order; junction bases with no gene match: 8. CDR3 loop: CASSPVDRGKTEAFF. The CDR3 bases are TGCGCCAGCAGCCCTGTGGACAGGGGAAAGACTGAAGCTTTCTTT.

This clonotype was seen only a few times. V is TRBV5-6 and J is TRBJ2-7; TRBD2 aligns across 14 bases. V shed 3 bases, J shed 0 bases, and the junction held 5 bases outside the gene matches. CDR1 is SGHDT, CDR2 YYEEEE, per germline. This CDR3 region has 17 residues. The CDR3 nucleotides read TGTGCCAGCAGCTGGACTAGCGGGAGGACCTTCTCCTACGAGCAGTACTTC. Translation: CASSWTSGRTFSYEQYF.

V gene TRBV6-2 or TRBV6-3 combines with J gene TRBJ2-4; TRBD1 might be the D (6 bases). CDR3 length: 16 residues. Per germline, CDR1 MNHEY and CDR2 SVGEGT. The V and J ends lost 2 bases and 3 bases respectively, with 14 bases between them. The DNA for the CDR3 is TGTGCCAGCAGTTACGGGGGCTCAGTCGGCAAAAACATTCAGTACTTC. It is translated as CASSYGGSVGKNIQYF.

The CDR3, as DNA: TGTGCCAGCTCACCCTCAGCGGGGCGCACAGATACGCAGTATTTT. Protein product: CASSPSAGRTDTQYF. J is TRBJ2-3 and V is TRBV18; 7 positions match TRBD2. The CDR3 is 15 amino acids. The junction had 4 bases not matched to a gene; V was cut back by 3 bases and J by 1 base. CDR1 KGHSH and CDR2 LQKENI come from the germline V gene.

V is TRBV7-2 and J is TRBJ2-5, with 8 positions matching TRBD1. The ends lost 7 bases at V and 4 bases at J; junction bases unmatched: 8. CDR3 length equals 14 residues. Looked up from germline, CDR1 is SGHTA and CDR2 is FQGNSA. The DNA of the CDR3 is TGTGCCAGCAACGTACAGGGGGTCGGAGAGACCCAGTACTTC. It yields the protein CASNVQGVGETQYF.

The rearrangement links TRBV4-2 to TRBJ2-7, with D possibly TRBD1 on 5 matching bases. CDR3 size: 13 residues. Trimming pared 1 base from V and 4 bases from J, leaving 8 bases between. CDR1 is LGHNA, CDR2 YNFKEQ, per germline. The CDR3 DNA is TGTGCCAGCAGCCAAGGACAGCAGTACGAGCAGTACTTC. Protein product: CASSQGQQYEQYF.

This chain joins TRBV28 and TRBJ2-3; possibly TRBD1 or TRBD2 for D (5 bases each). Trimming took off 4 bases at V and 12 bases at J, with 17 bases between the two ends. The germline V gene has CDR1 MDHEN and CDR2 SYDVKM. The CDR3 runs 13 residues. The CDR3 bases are TGTGCCAGCAGTTCTCCCGCAGGGAGCTCCCAGTATTTT. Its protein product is CASSSPAGSSQYF.

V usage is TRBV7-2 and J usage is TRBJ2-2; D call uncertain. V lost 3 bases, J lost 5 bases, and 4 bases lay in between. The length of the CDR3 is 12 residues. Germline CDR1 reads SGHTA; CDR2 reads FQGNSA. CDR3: CASSFWTGELFF. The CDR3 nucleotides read TGTGCCAGCAGCTTCTGGACCGGGGAGCTGTTTTTT.

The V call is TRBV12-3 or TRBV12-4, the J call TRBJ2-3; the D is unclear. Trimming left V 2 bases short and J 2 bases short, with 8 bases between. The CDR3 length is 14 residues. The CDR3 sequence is CASSLPPVTDTQYF. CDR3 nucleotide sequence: TGTGCCAGCAGTTTACCCCCAGTCACAGATACGCAGTATTTT.

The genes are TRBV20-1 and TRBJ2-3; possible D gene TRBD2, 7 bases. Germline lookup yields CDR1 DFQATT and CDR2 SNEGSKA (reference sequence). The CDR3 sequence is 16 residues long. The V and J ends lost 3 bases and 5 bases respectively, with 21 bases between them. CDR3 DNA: TGCAGTGCTAGGGGCCACTGGTCGGGGGGCGGAGATACGCAGTATTTT. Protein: CSARGHWSGGGDTQYF.

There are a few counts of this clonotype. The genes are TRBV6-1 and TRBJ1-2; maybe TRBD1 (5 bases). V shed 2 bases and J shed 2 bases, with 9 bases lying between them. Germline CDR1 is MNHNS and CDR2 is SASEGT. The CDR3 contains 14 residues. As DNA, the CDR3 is TGTGCCAGCAGTGAATTCAGGGAAAACTATGGCTACACCTTC. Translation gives CASSEFRENYGYTF.

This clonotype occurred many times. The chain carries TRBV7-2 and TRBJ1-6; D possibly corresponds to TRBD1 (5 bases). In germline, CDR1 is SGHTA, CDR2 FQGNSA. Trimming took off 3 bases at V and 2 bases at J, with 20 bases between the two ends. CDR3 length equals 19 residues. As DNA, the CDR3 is TGTGCCAGCAGCTTGACATCCGGGGCTAGTAAAACCTATAATTCACCCCTCCACTTT. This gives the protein CASSLTSGASKTYNSPLHF. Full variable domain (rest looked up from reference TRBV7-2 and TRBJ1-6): GAGVSQSPSNKVTEKGKDVELRCDPISGHTALYWYRQSLGQGLEFLIYFQGNSAPDKSGLPSDRFSAERTGGSVSTLTIQRTQQEDSAVYLCASSLTSGASKTYNSPLHFGNGTRLTVT.